At least ten counts were recorded for the clone carrying this T cell receptor (beta chain). Amplification of TCR beta CDR3 regions used RNA transcripts. An opening RT-PCR round employed HTBI primers and preceded a second-round multiplex PCR. TCRdb recomputed calls from the multiplex PCR reads with MiXCR, one row per CDR3 protein. The data hold hundreds of thousands of distinct CDR3 sequences, with around a fifth observed a single time. These data originate in a study of Graves' ophthalmopathy and Graves' hyperthyroidism. Other autoimmune diseases, uncontrolled infections, pregnancy or lactation ruled patients out of participation. This CDR3 contains 13 residues. V gave up 2 bases and J gave up 1 base, with 8 bases separating them. Germline-derived CDR1 and CDR2 are GTSNPN and SVGIG (reference sequence).

The receptor's source is a woman aged 18 to 35 with stable Graves' hyperthyroidism. Some clones in this sample may be carry-over from other donors' samples. The sequenced material came from peripheral blood. The gene calls are TRBV30 and TRBJ1-1, with a tentative D call TRBD1 (5 bases). The CDR3 DNA sequence: TGTGCCTGGAGTAAGGGACGGAACACTGAAGCTTTCTTT. Translating it yields CAWSKGRNTEAFF.